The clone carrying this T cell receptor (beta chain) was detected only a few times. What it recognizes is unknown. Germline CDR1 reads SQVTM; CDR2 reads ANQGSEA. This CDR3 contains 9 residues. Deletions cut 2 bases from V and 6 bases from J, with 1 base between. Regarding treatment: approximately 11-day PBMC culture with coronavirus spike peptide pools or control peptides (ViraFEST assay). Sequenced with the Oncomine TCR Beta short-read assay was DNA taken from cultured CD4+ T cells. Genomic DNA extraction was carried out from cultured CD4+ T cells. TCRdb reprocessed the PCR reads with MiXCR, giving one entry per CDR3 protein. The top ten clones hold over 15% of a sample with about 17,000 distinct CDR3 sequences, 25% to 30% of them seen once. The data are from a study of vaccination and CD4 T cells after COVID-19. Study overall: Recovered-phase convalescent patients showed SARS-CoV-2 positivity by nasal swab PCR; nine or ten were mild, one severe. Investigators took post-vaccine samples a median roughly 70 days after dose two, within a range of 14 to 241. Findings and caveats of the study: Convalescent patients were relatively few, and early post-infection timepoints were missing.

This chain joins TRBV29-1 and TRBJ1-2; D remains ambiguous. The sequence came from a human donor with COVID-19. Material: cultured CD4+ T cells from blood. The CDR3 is CSVENGYTF. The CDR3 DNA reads TGCAGCGTTGAAAATGGCTACACCTTC.